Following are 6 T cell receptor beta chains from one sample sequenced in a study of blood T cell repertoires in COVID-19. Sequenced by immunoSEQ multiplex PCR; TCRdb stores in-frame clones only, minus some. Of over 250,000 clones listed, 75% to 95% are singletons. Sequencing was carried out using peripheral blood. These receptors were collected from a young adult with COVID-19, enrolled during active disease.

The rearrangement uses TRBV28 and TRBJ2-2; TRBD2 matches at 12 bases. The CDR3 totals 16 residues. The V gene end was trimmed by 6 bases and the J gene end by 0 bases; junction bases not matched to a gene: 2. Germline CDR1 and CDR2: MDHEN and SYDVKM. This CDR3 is CASRTSGSANTGELFF. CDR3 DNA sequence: TGTGCCAGCAGGACTAGCGGGAGCGCGAACACCGGGGAGCTGTTTTTT.

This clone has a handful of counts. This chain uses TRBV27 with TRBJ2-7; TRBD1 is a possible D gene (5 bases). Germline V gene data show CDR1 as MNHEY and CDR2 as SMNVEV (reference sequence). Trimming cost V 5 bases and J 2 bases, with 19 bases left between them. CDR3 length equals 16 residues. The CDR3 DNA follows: TGTGCCAGCAGTATAACATCGGACACACTGACCTACGAGCAGTACTTC. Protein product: CASSITSDTLTYEQYF.

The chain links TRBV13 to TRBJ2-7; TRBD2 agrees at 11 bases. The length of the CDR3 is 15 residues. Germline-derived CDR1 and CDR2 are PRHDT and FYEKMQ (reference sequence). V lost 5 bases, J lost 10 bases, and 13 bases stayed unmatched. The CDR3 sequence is CASSGTNLAGGPQYF. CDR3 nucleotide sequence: TGTGCCAGCAGCGGCACTAACTTAGCGGGAGGGCCCCAGTACTTC.

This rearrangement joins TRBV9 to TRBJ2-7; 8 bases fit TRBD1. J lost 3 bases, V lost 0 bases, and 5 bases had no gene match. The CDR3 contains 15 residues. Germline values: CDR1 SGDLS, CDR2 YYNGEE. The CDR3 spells CASSVGSGGYYEQYF. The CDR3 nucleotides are TGTGCCAGCAGCGTAGGTTCAGGGGGCTACTACGAGCAGTACTTC.

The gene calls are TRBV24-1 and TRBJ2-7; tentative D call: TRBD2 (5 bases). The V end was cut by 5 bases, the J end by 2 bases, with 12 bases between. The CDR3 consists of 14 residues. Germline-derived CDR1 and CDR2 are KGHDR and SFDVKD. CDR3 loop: CATSGSGEPYEQYF. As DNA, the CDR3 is TGTGCCACCAGTGGTTCCGGGGAACCCTACGAGCAGTACTTC.

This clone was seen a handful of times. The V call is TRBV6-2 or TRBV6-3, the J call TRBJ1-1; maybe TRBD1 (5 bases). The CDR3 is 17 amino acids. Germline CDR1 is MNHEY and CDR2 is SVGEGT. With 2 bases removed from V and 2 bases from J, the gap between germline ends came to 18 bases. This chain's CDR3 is CASSYGRQRRVNTEAFF. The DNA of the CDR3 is TGTGCCAGCAGTTACGGCCGACAGCGAAGAGTCAACACTGAAGCTTTCTTT.